This paragraph reports one T cell receptor beta chain. The target of this receptor is not known. The input lacks base qualities; no much larger clone sits a single base away. CDR3 length: 15 amino acids, cysteine to phenylalanine. The only DNA kept is the CDR3, 45 bases in frame from the first base. The germline V gene sets CDR1 to SGHTA and CDR2 to FQGNSA. These data come from a study of T cells in narcolepsy (dated by TCRdb to the late 2010s). In terms of the full investigation: Patients with narcolepsy type 1 or type 2 (NT1, NT2) and healthy control donors were enrolled in the study. The study used TCR Vbeta sequencing to track clonotypes in blood and CSF while looking for autoreactive T cells in narcolepsy patients that target self-antigens of hypocretin neurons (hypocretin, TRIB2). Study-wide findings and limitations: In plots comparing CSF and blood CD4+ T cell clonotypes from the same patient, HCRT-specific and TRIB2-specific autoreactive clonotypes were highlighted. Autoreactive clonotypes were reported to be detected serially in the blood of the same patients and of different patients, but not in the blood of healthy controls. Some blood memory CD4+ repertoires from patients and controls contained no sequences matching autoreactive T cell clones. Numbers of sequenced blood memory CD4+ clonotypes were comparable, with averages of about 41,000 in patients and fewer than 35,000 in controls.

Memory CD4+ T cells were sorted ex vivo from peripheral blood of narcolepsy patients and healthy controls for TCR Vbeta sequencing. Library method: the immunoSEQ multiplex PCR assay. The table comes from immuneACCESS by way of TCRdb, which keeps in-frame sequences with V and J called. Part of the clones is missing from these tables; in studies checked, under half for an unresolved V gene and the rest for unknown reasons. Across this sample there are tens of thousands of clones, with about 79% seen only once. The ten top clones hold over 0.55% of the sample. This sequence originates from a human donor with narcolepsy. Sequences were obtained from CD45RA- memory CD4+ T cells from PBMCs. What this sample's cell subset or site label stands for: memory T cells sorted ex vivo from peripheral blood. Rearrangement joined TRBV7-2 to TRBJ2-5, and TRBD2 aligns with 7 junction nucleotides. The DNA end is a closer match to TRBJ2-7, so the J assignment may be wrong. The DNA is as follows: TGTGCCAGCAGCTTCCTAGCGGATTCCTCCTACGAGCAGTACTTC. It codes for CASSFLADSSYEQYF.